This TCR beta chain was sequenced during a study of identical twins. Study-level findings and limits: Fewer insertions marked abundant cord blood beta clonotypes; young adult naive trended weakly, memory not at all. Some out-of-frame alpha sequences were shared by twins, and these showed excess low generation probability.

Healthy Caucasians alone served as donors. cDNA carried unique molecular identifiers, and a universal primer site was added by template switching. Using its own MiXCR run on the 5' RACE reads, TCRdb lists one record per CDR3 protein. The profile shows hundreds of thousands of distinct CDR3 sequences, under 10% of them singletons. For this clonotype: The antigen is unknown.

There are 13 residues in the CDR3. V shed 5 bases and J shed 4 bases, with 9 bases lying between them. These data were also filed under a second study, of yellow fever vaccine responses in identical twins.

This receptor was taken from a woman in her late teens or twenties in good health. The rearrangement links TRBV12-3 or TRBV12-4 to TRBJ1-3; D is uncertain. The sequenced material came from memory (CD45RO+) T cells sorted from blood. CDR3 sequence (DNA): TGTGCCAGCAGTCGAGGATCAGGAAACACCATATATTTT. It yields the protein CASSRGSGNTIYF.